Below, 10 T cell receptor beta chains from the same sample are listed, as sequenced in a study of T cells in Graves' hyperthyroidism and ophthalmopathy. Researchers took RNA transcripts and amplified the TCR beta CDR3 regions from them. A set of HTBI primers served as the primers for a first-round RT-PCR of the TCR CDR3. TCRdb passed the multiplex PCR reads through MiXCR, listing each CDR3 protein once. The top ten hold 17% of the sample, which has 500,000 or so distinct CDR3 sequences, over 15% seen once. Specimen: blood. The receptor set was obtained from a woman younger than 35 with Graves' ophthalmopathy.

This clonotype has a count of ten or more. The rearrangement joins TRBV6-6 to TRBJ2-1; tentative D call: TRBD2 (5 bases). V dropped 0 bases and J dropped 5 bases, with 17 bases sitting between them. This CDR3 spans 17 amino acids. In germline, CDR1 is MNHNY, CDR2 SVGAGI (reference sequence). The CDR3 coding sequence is TGTGCCAGCAGTTACTCGATTAGAACGGGAAGTAACAATGAGCAGTTCTTC. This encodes CASSYSIRTGSNNEQFF.

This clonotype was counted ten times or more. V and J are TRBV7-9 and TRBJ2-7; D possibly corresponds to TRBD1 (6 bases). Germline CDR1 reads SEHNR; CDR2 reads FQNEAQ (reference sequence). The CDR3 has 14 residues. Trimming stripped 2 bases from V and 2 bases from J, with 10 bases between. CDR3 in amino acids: CASSLRTDTYEQYF. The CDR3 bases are TGTGCCAGCAGCTTAAGGACAGACACCTACGAGCAGTACTTC.

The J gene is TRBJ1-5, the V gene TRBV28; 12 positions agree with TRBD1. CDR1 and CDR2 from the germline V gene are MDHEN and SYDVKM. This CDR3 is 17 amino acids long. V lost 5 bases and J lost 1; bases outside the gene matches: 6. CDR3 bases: TGTGCCAGCAGTCCCCCCGGGACAGGGGGCAGCAATCAGCCCCAGCATTTT. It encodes CASSPPGTGGSNQPQHF. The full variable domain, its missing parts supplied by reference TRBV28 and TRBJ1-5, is DVKVTQSSRYLVKRTGEKVFLECVQDMDHENMFWYRQDPGLGLRLIYFSYDVKMKEKGDIPEGYSVSREKKERFSLILESASTNQTSMYLCASSPPGTGGSNQPQHFGDGTRLSIL.

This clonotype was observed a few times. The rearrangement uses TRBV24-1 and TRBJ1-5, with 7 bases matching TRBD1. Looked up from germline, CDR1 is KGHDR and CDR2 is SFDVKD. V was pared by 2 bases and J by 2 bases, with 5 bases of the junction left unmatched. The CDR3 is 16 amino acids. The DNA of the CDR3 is TGTGCCACCAGTGATTCCCGGGGACAGCGCAATCAGCCCCAGCATTTT. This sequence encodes CATSDSRGQRNQPQHF.

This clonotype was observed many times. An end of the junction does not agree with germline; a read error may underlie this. CDR3 region: CARVADSNYGYTF. In nucleotides, the CDR3 is TGCGCGAGGGTGGCTGACAGTAACTATGGCTACACCTTC. The J gene is TRBJ1-2, the V gene TRBV2, with TRBD1 as a possible D gene (5 bases). Germline CDR1 and CDR2: SNHLY and FYNNEI. The CDR3 is 13 amino acids.

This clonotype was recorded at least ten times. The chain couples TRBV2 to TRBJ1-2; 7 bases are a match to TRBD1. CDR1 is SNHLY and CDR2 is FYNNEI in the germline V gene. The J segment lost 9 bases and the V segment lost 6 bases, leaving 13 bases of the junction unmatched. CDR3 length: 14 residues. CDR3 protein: CASSAGTVQPRYTF. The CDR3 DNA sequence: TGTGCCAGCAGCGCCGGGACAGTGCAACCCCGCTACACCTTC.

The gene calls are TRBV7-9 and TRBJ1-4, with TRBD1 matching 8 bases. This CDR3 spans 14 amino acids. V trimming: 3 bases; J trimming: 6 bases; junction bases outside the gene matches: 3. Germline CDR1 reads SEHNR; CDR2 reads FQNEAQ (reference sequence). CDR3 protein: CASSLETGDEKLFF. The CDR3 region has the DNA TGTGCCAGCAGCTTGGAGACAGGGGATGAAAAACTGTTTTTT.

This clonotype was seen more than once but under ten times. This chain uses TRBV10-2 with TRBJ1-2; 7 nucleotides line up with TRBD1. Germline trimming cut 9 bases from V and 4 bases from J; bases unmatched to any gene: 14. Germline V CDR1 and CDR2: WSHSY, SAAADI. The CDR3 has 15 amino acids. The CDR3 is CASSRRRQGTYGYTF. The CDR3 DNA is TGCGCCAGTTCGCGTAGAAGACAGGGAACCTATGGCTACACCTTC.

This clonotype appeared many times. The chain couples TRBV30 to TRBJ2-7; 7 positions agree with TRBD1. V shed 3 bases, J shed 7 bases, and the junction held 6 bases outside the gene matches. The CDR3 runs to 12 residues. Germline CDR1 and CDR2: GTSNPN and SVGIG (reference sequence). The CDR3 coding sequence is TGTGCCTGGAGCCCTAACAGGGGTGAGCAGTACTTC. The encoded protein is CAWSPNRGEQYF.

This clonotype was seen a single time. The CDR3 region is CAISDAGVYNEQFF. CDR3 nucleotides: TGTGCCATCAGTGACGCGGGAGTATACAATGAGCAGTTCTTC. The chain uses TRBV10-3 and TRBJ2-1; 7 bases line up with TRBD2. Trimming took 3 bases from V and 4 from J; bases not matched to a gene: 3. The germline CDR1 and CDR2 sequences are ENHRY and SYGVKD. This CDR3 spans 14 amino acids.